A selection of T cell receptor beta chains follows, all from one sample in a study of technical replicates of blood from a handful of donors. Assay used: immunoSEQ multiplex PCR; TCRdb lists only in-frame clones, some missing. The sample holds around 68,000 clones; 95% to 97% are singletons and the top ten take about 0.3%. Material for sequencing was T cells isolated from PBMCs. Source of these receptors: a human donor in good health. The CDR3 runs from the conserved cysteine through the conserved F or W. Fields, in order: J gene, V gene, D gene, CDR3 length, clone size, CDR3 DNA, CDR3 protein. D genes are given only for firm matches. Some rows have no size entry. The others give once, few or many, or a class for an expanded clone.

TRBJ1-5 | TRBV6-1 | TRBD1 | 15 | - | TGTGCCAGCACCCCAGGGACAGATAGCAATCAGCCCCAGCATTTT | CASTPGTDSNQPQHF
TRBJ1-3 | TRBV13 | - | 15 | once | TGTGCCAGCAGCTTAGCGGGGAGTGCTGGAAACACCATATATTTT | CASSLAGSAGNTIYF
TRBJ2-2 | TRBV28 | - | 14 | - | TGTGCCAGCAGTGTAACAGCCAACACCGGGGAGCTGTTTTTT | CASSVTANTGELFF
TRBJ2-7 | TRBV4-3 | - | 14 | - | TGCGCCAGCAGCCAAGTAGGCGGGTCCTACGAGCAGTACTTC | CASSQVGGSYEQYF
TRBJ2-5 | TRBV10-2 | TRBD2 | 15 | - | TGCGCCAGCAAGCGGGGGAGCGGATTAGGAGAGACCCAGTACTTC | CASKRGSGLGETQYF
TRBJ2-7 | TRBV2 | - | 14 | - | TGTGCCATTAGGACTCCATCTGTGACCTACGAGCAGTACTTC | CAIRTPSVTYEQYF
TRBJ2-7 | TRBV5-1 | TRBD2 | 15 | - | TGCGCCAGCAGCTTGGAAGCGGGAGTATTGTACGAGCAGTACTTC | CASSLEAGVLYEQYF
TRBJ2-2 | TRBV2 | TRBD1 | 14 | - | TGTGCCAGCAGTATGACAGGGGGCTATGGGGAGCTGTTTTTT | CASSMTGGYGELFF
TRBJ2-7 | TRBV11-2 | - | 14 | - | TGTGCCAGCAGCTTAACAGGGAACGCCTACGAGCAGTACTTC | CASSLTGNAYEQYF
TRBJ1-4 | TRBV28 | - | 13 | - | TGTGCCAGCAGTCAAGGGGATAATGAAAAACTGTTTTTT | CASSQGDNEKLFF
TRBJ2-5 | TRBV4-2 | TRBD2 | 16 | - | TGTGCCAGCAGCCAAGCGGGAGCGGGAGGGGAAGAGACCCAGTACTTC | CASSQAGAGGEETQYF
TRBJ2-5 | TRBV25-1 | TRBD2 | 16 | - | TGTGCCAGCAGACTTCCGGGACTAGCGGGAGAAGAGACCCAGTACTTC | CASRLPGLAGEETQYF
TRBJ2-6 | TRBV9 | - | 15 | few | TGTGCCAGCAGCTCCAAACTGACTGGGGCCAACGTCCTGACTTTC | CASSSKLTGANVLTF
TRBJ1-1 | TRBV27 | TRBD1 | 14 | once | TGTGCCAGCAGTCCCGACAGGGAAGTGACTGAAGCTTTCTTT | CASSPDREVTEAFF
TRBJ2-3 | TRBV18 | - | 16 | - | TGTGCCAGCTCACCAAGCGGCCCCTTTAGCACAGATACGCAGTATTTT | CASSPSGPFSTDTQYF
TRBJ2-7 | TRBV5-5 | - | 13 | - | TGTGCCAGTACCGCCGGAGGTTTCTACGAGCAGTACTTC | CASTAGGFYEQYF
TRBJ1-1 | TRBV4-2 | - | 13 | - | TGTGCCAGCAGCCAACAGGGATACACTGAAGCTTTCTTT | CASSQQGYTEAFF
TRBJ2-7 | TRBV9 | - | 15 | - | TGTGCCAGCAGCGTAGGACTGGACAGTTCCTACGAGCAGTACTTC | CASSVGLDSSYEQYF
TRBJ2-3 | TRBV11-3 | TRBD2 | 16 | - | TGTGCCAGCAGCTTATCATGGGGACTAGGGACAGATACGCAGTATTTT | CASSLSWGLGTDTQYF
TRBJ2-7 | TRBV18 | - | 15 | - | TGTGCCAGCTCCCATCCCACTAGCCGTTCCTACGAGCAGTACTTC | CASSHPTSRSYEQYF
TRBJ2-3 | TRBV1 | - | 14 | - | TGCACCAGCAGCCAAGAAGGGAGGACAGATACGCAGTATTTT | CTSSQEGRTDTQYF
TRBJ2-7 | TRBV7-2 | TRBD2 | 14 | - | TGTGCCAGCAGCTTTAGCGGGAGTACCTACGAGCAGTACTTC | CASSFSGSTYEQYF
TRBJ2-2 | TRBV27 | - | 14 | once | TGTGCCAGCAGACAGGGAAGAAATACCGGGGAGCTGTTTTTT | CASRQGRNTGELFF
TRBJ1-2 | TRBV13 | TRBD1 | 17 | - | TGTGCCAGCAGCCCGGGACGGACAGGGGGAATTAACTATGGCTACACCTTC | CASSPGRTGGINYGYTF
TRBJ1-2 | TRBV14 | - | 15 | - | TGTGCCAGCAGCCATTTACACCCCCGGGATGGTGGCTACACCTTC | CASSHLHPRDGGYTF
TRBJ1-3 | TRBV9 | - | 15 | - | TGTGCCAGCAGCACCAACCCGGGAACTGGAAACACCATATATTTT | CASSTNPGTGNTIYF
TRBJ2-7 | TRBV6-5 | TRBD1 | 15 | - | TGTGCCAGCAGTAGGACCCGGGACAGCACCTACGAGCAGTACTTC | CASSRTRDSTYEQYF
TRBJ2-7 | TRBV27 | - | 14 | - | TGTGCCAGCAGTCCGGGAGCCATCCTCTACGAGCAGTACTTC | CASSPGAILYEQYF
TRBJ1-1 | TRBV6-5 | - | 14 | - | TGTGCCAGCAGTAGACGGGGGAGTGGCACTGAAGCTTTCTTT | CASSRRGSGTEAFF
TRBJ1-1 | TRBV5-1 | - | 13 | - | TGCGCCAGCCGAGAAACCCCGAACACTGAAGCTTTCTTT | CASRETPNTEAFF
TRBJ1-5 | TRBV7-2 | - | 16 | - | TGTGCCAGCAGCTTAGTCTTCCAGGGTAACAATCAGCCCCAGCATTTT | CASSLVFQGNNQPQHF
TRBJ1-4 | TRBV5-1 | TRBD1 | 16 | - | TGCGCCAGCAGCGAAGACGGGACAGGGGTCGAGGAAAAACTGTTTTTT | CASSEDGTGVEEKLFF
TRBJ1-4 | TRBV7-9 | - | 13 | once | TGTGCCAGCGGGGAGGGTGAAGGACCCAAACTGTTTTTT | CASGEGEGPKLFF
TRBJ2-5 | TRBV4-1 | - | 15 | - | TGCGCCAGCAGCCAAAACTCTGGAGGAGGGGAGACCCAGTACTTC | CASSQNSGGGETQYF
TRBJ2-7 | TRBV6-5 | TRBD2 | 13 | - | TGTGCCAGCAGTCCTGCTAGCGGCTACGAGCAGTACTTC | CASSPASGYEQYF
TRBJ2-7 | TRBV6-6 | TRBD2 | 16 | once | TGTGCCAGCAGTTACCCCCCAGCGGGGTTGACCTACGAGCAGTACTTC | CASSYPPAGLTYEQYF
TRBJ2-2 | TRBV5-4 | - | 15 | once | TGTGCCAGCAGCCCTCAGGGGTCAGTCTCCGGGGAGCTGTTTTTT | CASSPQGSVSGELFF
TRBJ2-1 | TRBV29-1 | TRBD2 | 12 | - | TGCAGCGTTGATGGAGCGGGGCTTGAGCAGTTCTTC | CSVDGAGLEQFF
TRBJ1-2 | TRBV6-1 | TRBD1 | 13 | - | TGTGCCGGATCCAGGACAGGGGTGTTTGGCTACACCTTC | CAGSRTGVFGYTF
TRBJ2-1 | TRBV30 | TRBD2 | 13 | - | TGTGCCTGGAGTATGGGACTACACAATGAGCAGTTCTTC | CAWSMGLHNEQFF
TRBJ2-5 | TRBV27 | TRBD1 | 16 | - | TGTGCCAGCAGTCCCCGCTATACAGGGGTTCGAGAGACCCAGTACTTC | CASSPRYTGVRETQYF
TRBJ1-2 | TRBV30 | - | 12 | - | TGTGCCTGGAGTGTAGAGGTGGCTGCCCTCACCTTC | CAWSVEVAALTF
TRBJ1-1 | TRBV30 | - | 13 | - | TGTGCCTGGAGTTATGGCGGCCAGACTGAAGCTTTCTTT | CAWSYGGQTEAFF
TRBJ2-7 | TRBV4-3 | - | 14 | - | TGCGCCAGCAGCCAAGGCCCCGGTACCTACGAGCAGTACTTC | CASSQGPGTYEQYF
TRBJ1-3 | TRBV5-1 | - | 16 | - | TGCGCCAGCAGCTTGGCTGGCGGGGGTCGAGGAAACACCATATATTTT | CASSLAGGGRGNTIYF
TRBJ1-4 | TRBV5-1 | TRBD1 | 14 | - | TGCGCCAGCAGATCGACAGGGCAGCGTGAAAAACTGTTTTTT | CASRSTGQREKLFF
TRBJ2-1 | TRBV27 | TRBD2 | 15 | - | TGTGCCAGCAGGCCGGGACTAGCGGGAGGGGATGAGCAGTTCTTC | CASRPGLAGGDEQFF
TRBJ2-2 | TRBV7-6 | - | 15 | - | TGTGCCAGCAGCTTTAGCGCCTCGAACACCGGGGAGCTGTTTTTT | CASSFSASNTGELFF